Shown below are 21 T cell receptor beta chains from a single sample sequenced in a study of T-cell memory formation after mild COVID-19. TCRdb ran MiXCR on the 5' RACE reads and lists one entry per CDR3 protein. The data hold about 430,000 distinct CDR3 sequences, with more than 20% observed a single time. Specimen: PBMCs or a T cell subset sorted from them (not recorded which). The receptors were sampled from an adult woman who had mild COVID-19 (a few samples of this study predate the infection). Cell type and time point are not known.

The chain employs TRBV4-1 and TRBJ1-2; TRBD1 might be the D (6 bases). CDR3 size: 16 residues. The V gene lost 4 bases and the J gene lost 7 bases, with 22 bases spanning the gap. Per the germline V gene, CDR1 is MGHRA and CDR2 is YSYEKL. CDR3 DNA: TGCGCCAGCAGCCCAACTCGGGGCAGGGGAACCTTTGGCTACACCTTC. Protein: CASSPTRGRGTFGYTF.

The CDR3 loop is CSARWDGQGAYNEQFF. The CDR3 DNA follows: TGCAGTGCTAGATGGGACGGCCAGGGGGCCTACAATGAGCAGTTCTTC. The chain combines TRBV20-1 with TRBJ2-1, with TRBD1 identical over 7 bases. The CDR3 covers 16 residues. Germline V gene lookup returns CDR1 DFQATT and CDR2 SNEGSKA (reference sequence). Losses at the gene ends were 2 bases for V and 2 bases for J; bases not matched to a gene: 9.

A few counts support this clonotype. V usage is TRBV24-1 and J usage is TRBJ2-7; D not resolved. CDR1 is KGHDR, CDR2 SFDVKD, per germline. The V gene lost 11 bases and the J gene lost 3 bases, with 13 bases spanning the gap. The CDR3 runs to 12 residues. The CDR3, as DNA: TGTGCCATCGTAGGACCGATCTACGAGCAGTACTTC. The encoded protein is CAIVGPIYEQYF.

The J gene is TRBJ2-1, the V gene TRBV18; D might be TRBD1 or TRBD2, each matching 5 bases. Per germline, CDR1 KGHSH and CDR2 LQKENI. Trimming removed 2 bases from V and 5 bases from J, with 13 bases in between. This CDR3 has 15 amino acids. The chain's CDR3 is CASSPYEGWDNEQFF. CDR3 in DNA: TGTGCCAGCTCACCATACGAGGGGTGGGACAATGAGCAGTTCTTC.

The CDR3 reads CASSYRGMRGYTF. Here the CDR3 DNA reads TGTGCCAGCAGTTACCGGGGAATGCGTGGCTACACCTTC. The V gene is TRBV6-5, the J gene TRBJ1-2; D gene uncertain. Germline values: CDR1 MNHEY, CDR2 SVGAGI. The CDR3 runs 13 residues. V lost 2 bases to trimming and J lost 7 bases, with 11 bases between them.

This clonotype was observed at least ten times. This chain uses TRBV12-3 or TRBV12-4 with TRBJ1-2; no clear D gene. The ends were cut back, 5 bases at V and 8 bases at J, with 9 bases in the middle. The CDR3 length is 11 residues. The CDR3 sequence is CASSDAFGYTF. As DNA, the CDR3 is TGTGCCAGCAGTGACGCCTTCGGCTACACCTTC.

This clonotype was counted a few times. The chain employs TRBV30 and TRBJ1-6; maybe TRBD1 (6 bases). With 4 bases removed from V and 8 bases from J, the gap between germline ends came to 18 bases. CDR1 is GTSNPN, CDR2 SVGIG, per germline (reference sequence). The CDR3 has 15 amino acids. The CDR3 loop reads CAWTENRAADSPLHF. The CDR3 DNA reads TGTGCCTGGACTGAGAACAGGGCCGCGGATTCACCCCTCCACTTT. The full variable domain, in which reference TRBV30 and TRBJ1-6 provide the parts outside the CDR3, is SQTIHQWPATLVQPVGSPLSLECTVEGTSNPNLYWYRQAAGRGLQLLFYSVGIGQISSEVPQNLSASRPQDRQFILSSKKLLLSDSGFYLCAWTENRAADSPLHFGNGTRLTVT.

This clonotype was seen more than once but under ten times. The V gene is TRBV12-3 or TRBV12-4, the J gene TRBJ1-1; no definite D call. The CDR3 covers 15 residues. Between the trimmed V and J ends, which lost 5 bases and 1 base, there was a span of 14 bases. CDR3 bases: TGTGCCAGCAGTCCCAGCATGGATCCGAACACTGAAGCTTTCTTT. It encodes CASSPSMDPNTEAFF.

This clonotype was counted between two and nine times. The chain joins TRBV7-3 to TRBJ2-7, with TRBD2 as a possible D gene (6 bases). CDR3 length: 13 amino acids. CDR1 and CDR2 (germline): SGHTA, FQGTGA. With 0 bases removed from V and 4 bases from J, the gap between germline ends came to 7 bases. CDR3 DNA: TGTGCCAGCAGCTTAACGGAGGGGTACGAGCAGTACTTC. It translates to CASSLTEGYEQYF.

The chain joins TRBV23-1 to TRBJ2-5; either TRBD1 or TRBD2 may fit D (7 bases each). TRBV23-1 is marked as an open reading frame, function uncertain. With 4 bases removed from V and 4 bases from J, the gap between germline ends came to 16 bases. The CDR3 is 15 residues long. The CDR3 DNA is TGCGCCAGCAGTCCAGGGGGGGGGCAGGGAGAGACCCAGTACTTC. This sequence encodes CASSPGGGQGETQYF.

The genes are TRBV14 and TRBJ2-4; 8 bases agree with TRBD1. With 8 bases clipped from V and 6 bases from J, the junction kept 6 bases outside the gene matches. Germline V lookup: CDR1 SGHDN, CDR2 FVKESK. There are 13 residues in the CDR3. The CDR3 DNA follows: TGTGCCAGCTCAACAGGGGGTAGAAACATTCAGTACTTC. Its translation is CASSTGGRNIQYF.

This clonotype appeared a single time. The chain uses TRBV20-1 and TRBJ2-1, with D unresolved. CDR1 is DFQATT, CDR2 SNEGSKA, per germline (reference sequence). Trimming took off 3 bases at V and 12 bases at J, with 9 bases between the two ends. The CDR3 contains 10 residues. CDR3 in DNA: TGCAGTGCTAGGACGGACCCGCAGTTCTTC. Its protein is CSARTDPQFF.

The chain recombines TRBV7-3 with TRBJ2-7; D perhaps matches TRBD1 (6 bases). CDR3 size: 15 residues. V lost 5 bases and J lost 3, with 17 bases in between. Germline CDR1 SGHTA, CDR2 FQGTGA. The CDR3 DNA follows: TGTGCCAGCAGCCCCGTTGCGACAGGTATCTACGAGCAGTACTTC. It translates to CASSPVATGIYEQYF.

The gene calls are TRBV12-3 or TRBV12-4 and TRBJ1-5; TRBD1 matches at 12 bases. This CDR3 has 16 amino acids. The trim removed 5 bases at V and 7 bases at J, leaving 9 bases unmatched. The CDR3 DNA reads TGTGCCAGCAGTGTGGGGGGACAGGGGGCTGAACAGCCCCAGCATTTT. Its protein product is CASSVGGQGAEQPQHF.

The chain links TRBV14 to TRBJ2-1; D is uncertain. This CDR3 has 14 residues. Germline assignment: CDR1 SGHDN and CDR2 FVKESK. V gave up 1 base and J gave up 2 bases, with 6 bases separating them. This chain's CDR3 is CASSQVTAYNEQFF. The CDR3 DNA is TGTGCCAGCAGCCAAGTTACGGCCTACAATGAGCAGTTCTTC.

V gene TRBV4-2 combines with J gene TRBJ2-2; 9 bases agree with TRBD2. V shed 1 base, J shed 4 bases, and the junction held 7 bases outside the gene matches. The CDR3 contains 17 residues. Germline lookup yields CDR1 LGHNA and CDR2 YNFKEQ. CDR3 protein: CASSQGRLAGPTGELFF. The CDR3, as DNA: TGTGCCAGCAGCCAAGGGAGGCTAGCGGGGCCCACCGGGGAGCTGTTTTTT.

This clonotype was observed a handful of times. DNA of the CDR3: TGTGCCAGCGCCGGAGGGCCACAAAATGGCTACACCTTC. Amino acid sequence: CASAGGPQNGYTF. This chain connects TRBV12-3 or TRBV12-4 to TRBJ1-2; D not certain. Trimming removed 8 bases from V and 6 bases from J, with 16 bases in between. This CDR3 is built from 13 residues.

The chain has TRBV7-7 and TRBJ2-1; TRBD1 is a possible D gene (6 bases). The CDR3 has 16 amino acids. V was pared by 4 bases and J by 0 bases, with 13 bases between. Per the germline V gene, CDR1 is SSHAT and CDR2 is FNYEAQ (reference sequence). The CDR3 is CASSSSQGSSYNEQFF. CDR3 nucleotides: TGTGCCAGCAGCTCGTCCCAGGGGAGCTCCTACAATGAGCAGTTCTTC.

The chain couples TRBV7-9 to TRBJ2-7, with 11 bases matching TRBD2. Per the germline V gene, CDR1 is SEHNR and CDR2 is FQNEAQ (reference sequence). CDR3 length: 15 amino acids. The V and J ends lost 4 bases and 4 bases, in that order; junction bases with no gene match: 6. CDR3: CASSYSGTSGYEQYF. CDR3 in DNA: TGTGCCAGCAGCTACTCCGGGACTAGCGGTTACGAGCAGTACTTC.

The chain employs TRBV11-2 and TRBJ2-7; 8 bases are shared with TRBD1. The junction had 12 bases not matched to a gene; V was cut back by 5 bases and J by 6 bases. CDR3 length: 15 residues. Germline lookup yields CDR1 SGHAT and CDR2 FQNNGV. CDR3 coding DNA: TGTGCCAGCAGCCTAGTCCAGGGGGCAGGGGGCGAGCAGTACTTC. Encoded protein: CASSLVQGAGGEQYF.

The chain combines TRBV4-2 with TRBJ1-1, with D hard to call. Looked up from germline, CDR1 is LGHNA and CDR2 is YNFKEQ. There are 17 residues in the CDR3. Trimming removed 0 bases at V and 0 bases at J, with 14 bases between. CDR3 bases: TGTGCCAGCAGCCAAGAACCTTCCCTCCCCATGAACACTGAAGCTTTCTTT. Translation gives CASSQEPSLPMNTEAFF.